The rows below give T cell receptor beta chains drawn from one sample of a study of blood T cell repertoires in COVID-19. Profiling relied on immunoSEQ multiplex PCR, and the TCRdb table lists in-frame clones only, not all of them. The repertoire holds fewer than 150,000 clones, around 73% seen once, with 9.5% to 12% in the top ten. Source material: peripheral blood. Every receptor here comes from a man aged 55 to 70 who had recovered from COVID-19. Each CDR3 is given without its conserved first and last residue. The D gene is left open where the match is weak.

d_call | j_call | v_call | cdr3_aa
NA | TRBJ2-2 | TRBV7-2 | ASSLGGIGELF
TRBD2 | TRBJ2-3 | TRBV6-4 | ASSSAGGQVGTDTQY
NA | TRBJ2-7 | TRBV19 | ASSYTRVGEQY
NA | TRBJ2-7 | TRBV5-5 | ASSSSLGGEQY
NA | TRBJ1-3 | TRBV9 | ASSRGITGLSSGNTIY
TRBD2 | TRBJ2-7 | TRBV7-2 | ASSLTSGSAYEQY
NA | TRBJ2-2 | TRBV19 | ASSTGAGELF
TRBD1 | TRBJ2-7 | TRBV9 | ATPGTARYEQY
TRBD1 | TRBJ1-4 | TRBV2 | ASSELGQEKPFNEKLF
TRBD1 | TRBJ2-5 | TRBV14 | ASSQDGRQGRNPIQETQY
TRBD1 | TRBJ1-4 | TRBV6-6 | ASRGTGTTNEKLF
TRBD1 | TRBJ2-2 | TRBV11-2 | ASSSGQGVTGELF
TRBD1 | TRBJ1-4 | TRBV7-9 | ASSLVKGANEKLF
TRBD1 | TRBJ1-1 | TRBV3-1/TRBV3-2 | ASSHMTGVNTEAF
TRBD2 | TRBJ2-1 | TRBV3-1/TRBV3-2 | ASSLGGGSYNEQF
NA | TRBJ2-5 | TRBV5-1 | ASSSSGAEETQY
TRBD2 | TRBJ2-3 | TRBV3-1/TRBV3-2 | ASGRTSTDTQY
TRBD2 | TRBJ2-3 | TRBV7-2 | ASSLGTSNTDTQY
NA | TRBJ2-7 | TRBV12-3/TRBV12-4 | ASSLSGKNEQY
NA | TRBJ2-5 | TRBV19 | ASSKDREGETQY
TRBD2 | TRBJ2-7 | TRBV28 | ATRASGRVSHEQY
NA | TRBJ1-6 | TRBV12-3/TRBV12-4 | ASSLQGNSPLH
TRBD2 | TRBJ2-3 | TRBV7-3 | ASSLLAGGTDTQY
TRBD2 | TRBJ2-1 | TRBV7-2 | ASSLPSGGLSYNEQF
TRBD2 | TRBJ2-3 | TRBV11-3 | ASSTGTSGRPSTDTQY
NA | TRBJ1-1 | TRBV2 | ATRTARSYTEAF
NA | TRBJ1-2 | TRBV25-1 | ASSIGASSYGYT
TRBD2 | TRBJ2-1 | TRBV11-2 | ASSLEASGILYNEQF
NA | TRBJ2-1 | TRBV27 | ASSLRIPGEQF
TRBD2 | TRBJ2-5 | TRBV4-3 | ASSQDQLGLAGGTQY
TRBD2 | TRBJ2-5 | TRBV24-1 | ATSDPDGRSGAQETQY